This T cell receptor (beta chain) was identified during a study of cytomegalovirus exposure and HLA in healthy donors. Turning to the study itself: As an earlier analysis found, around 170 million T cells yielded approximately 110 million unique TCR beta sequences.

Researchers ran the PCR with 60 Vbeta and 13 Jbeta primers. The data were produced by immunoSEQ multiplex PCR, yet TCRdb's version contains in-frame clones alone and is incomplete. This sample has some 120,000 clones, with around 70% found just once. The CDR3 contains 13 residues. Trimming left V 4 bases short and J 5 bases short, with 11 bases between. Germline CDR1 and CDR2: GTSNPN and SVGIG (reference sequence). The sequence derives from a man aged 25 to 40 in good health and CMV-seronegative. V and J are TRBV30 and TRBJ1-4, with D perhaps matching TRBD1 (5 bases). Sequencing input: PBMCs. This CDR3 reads CAWTGHPNEKLFF. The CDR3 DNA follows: TGTGCCTGGACCGGACACCCCAATGAAAAACTGTTTTTT.